Reported below is one TCR beta chain. The source of the sample is a study of blood T cell repertoires in COVID-19. The length of the CDR3 is 17 residues. Trimming stripped 4 bases from V and 4 bases from J, with 22 bases between. Seattle-derived patients entered the study during active infection and were followed longitudinally. Per the original data handling: Estimated nucleated cell counts came from reference gene primer amplification. The repertoire was sequenced with immunoSEQ multiplex PCR; TCRdb's copy has only in-frame clones and lacks some. V and J calls and clone size are as listed in that table; D and trimming were resolved from the DNA. Of over 200,000 clones detected, 80% to 90% appear once; the ten largest clones hold roughly 3%.

The TCR sequence derives from a man aged 25-45 years with COVID-19, enrolled during active disease. The sequenced sample consisted of peripheral blood. The rearrangement joins TRBV5-3 to TRBJ2-3; maybe TRBD2 (6 bases). TRBV5-3 is classed as an ORF, of uncertain function. The CDR3 nucleotides read TGTGCCAGAAGCGCCACCGGGACTCCCCTCGGGGCAGATACGCAGTATTTT. Translating gives CARSATGTPLGADTQYF.